These 18 T cell receptor beta chains were sequenced from one sample in a study of response to subunit inactivated influenza vaccine (dated by TCRdb to 2016 to 2019). Libraries were prepared through RT-PCR. Sequenced on an Illumina HiSeq 2500. Starting from the raw public reads, TCRdb applied fastp trimming at Q25, assembled clones with MiXCR and retained in-frame beta chains. A single entry per CDR3 protein holds the most common genes and DNA from its merged rows. Counted in this sample were about 540,000 distinct CDR3 sequences; around 25% of them appeared once. The top ten clones comprise approximately 2.9% of the sample. This same sample was also taken into another study, of T cells expressing NK-cell markers. The second study's paper adds: TCR beta cDNA libraries were made by 5'RACE template switching that added a universal primer site and unique molecular identifiers.

The starting material was CD4+ T cells sorted from PBMCs, obtained approximately 12 days after vaccination. The receptor set was obtained from a man between 45 and 60 years old who received an inactivated influenza vaccine. Donor details come from another sample of the same person, matched by shared clones.

This clonotype was observed a few times. The chain carries TRBV5-6 and TRBJ2-3, with D hard to call. The CDR3 has 16 amino acids. Trimming left V 4 bases short and J 8 bases short, with 23 bases between. Per the germline V gene, CDR1 is SGHDT and CDR2 is YYEEEE. The CDR3 loop reads CASSPSIFEAVSTQYF. The CDR3 nucleotides are TGTGCCAGCAGCCCATCCATCTTCGAGGCCGTTAGTACGCAGTATTTT.

The chain joins TRBV29-1 to TRBJ2-3; no clear D. With 1 base removed from V and 2 bases from J, the gap between germline ends came to 7 bases. The CDR3 spans 13 residues. CDR1 SQVTM and CDR2 ANQGSEA come from the germline V gene. This CDR3 is CSVEGADTDTQYF. DNA of the CDR3: TGCAGCGTTGAAGGAGCAGACACAGATACGCAGTATTTT.

This clonotype was counted a few times. The chain links TRBV12-3 or TRBV12-4 to TRBJ1-1, with D possibly being TRBD1 (5 bases). V lost 6 bases, J lost 8 bases, and 16 bases lay in between. This CDR3 has 13 residues. CDR3 region: CASRSYGGPEAFF. CDR3 nucleotide sequence: TGTGCCAGCAGGTCTTACGGGGGACCGGAAGCTTTCTTT.

This clonotype was counted ten times or more. V and J are TRBV20-1 and TRBJ2-3, with TRBD2 identical over 13 bases. V gave up 5 bases and J gave up 5 bases; unmatched junction bases: 13. Germline-derived CDR1 and CDR2 are DFQATT and SNEGSKA (reference sequence). The CDR3 is made up of 17 amino acids. The CDR3 is CSAGTSGTGFLLDTQYF. CDR3 bases: TGCAGTGCTGGGACTAGCGGGACCGGTTTTCTTCTAGATACGCAGTATTTT.

V usage is TRBV3-1 and J usage is TRBJ2-1, with TRBD2 matching over 8 bases. The CDR3 totals 14 residues. V dropped 4 bases and J dropped 10; count of bases not matched to a gene: 9. Per germline, CDR1 LGHDT and CDR2 YNNKEL (reference sequence). This CDR3 reads CASSLRTSHQEQFF. CDR3 DNA: TGTGCCAGCAGCCTGCGGACTAGCCACCAAGAGCAGTTCTTC.

This clonotype was counted a few times. In nucleotides, the CDR3 is TGTGCCAGCCGGAAGGACACACTAAGGACCGGGGAGCTGTTTTTT. Its translation is CASRKDTLRTGELFF. V gene TRBV6-2 or TRBV6-3 combines with J gene TRBJ2-2; tentatively, D is TRBD1 (5 bases). Germline lookup yields CDR1 MNHEY and CDR2 SVGEGT. V lost 8 bases to trimming and J lost 5 bases, with 18 bases between them. The length of the CDR3 is 15 residues.

This clonotype has more than one count but fewer than ten. The chain has TRBV29-1 and TRBJ2-1; maybe TRBD2 (7 bases). With 4 bases removed from V and 15 bases from J, the gap between germline ends came to 16 bases. There are 11 residues in the CDR3. Germline assignment: CDR1 SQVTM and CDR2 ANQGSEA. The CDR3, as DNA: TGCAGCGTTGTAAGAGGGGGGGCTCCGTTCTTC. It codes for CSVVRGGAPFF.

The chain employs TRBV5-6 and TRBJ1-2; D is undetermined. The germline V and J ends were trimmed by 2 bases and 0 bases, with 11 bases remaining between them. This CDR3 has 15 residues. The germline gives CDR1 SGHDT, CDR2 YYEEEE. Here the CDR3 DNA reads TGTGCCAGCAGCTTCTTGGGCACCACTAACTATGGCTACACCTTC. Translated: CASSFLGTTNYGYTF.

This clonotype came up a few times. V usage is TRBV7-9 and J usage is TRBJ2-7, with a possible D match to TRBD1 (5 bases). The germline V and J ends were trimmed by 7 bases and 0 bases, with 10 bases remaining between them. CDR1 is SEHNR and CDR2 is FQNEAQ in the germline V gene (reference sequence). The CDR3 is 13 residues long. Written as DNA, the CDR3 is TGTGCCAGCAATCTTGACAGCTCCTACGAGCAGTACTTC. Protein product: CASNLDSSYEQYF. Complete variable domain (other parts from reference TRBV7-9 and TRBJ2-7): DTGVSQNPRHKITKRGQNVTFRCDPISEHNRLYWYRQTLGQGPEFLTYFQNEAQLEKSRLLSDRFSAERPKGSFSTLEIQRTEQGDSAMYLCASNLDSSYEQYFGPGTRLTVT.

In this sample, this clonotype turned up many times. The chain uses TRBV11-1 and TRBJ2-7; TRBD1 agrees at 7 bases. Germline V gives CDR1 SGHAT, CDR2 FQDESV (reference sequence). V lost 5 bases and J lost 3; bases outside the gene matches: 19. The CDR3 covers 18 residues. The chain's CDR3 is CASSANRGSFNIVYEQYF. DNA of the CDR3: TGTGCCAGCAGCGCGAACAGGGGTTCCTTTAATATCGTCTACGAGCAGTACTTC.

The rearrangement links TRBV10-3 to TRBJ2-1; D is undetermined. Trimming removed 7 bases at V and 7 bases at J, with 11 bases between. This CDR3 comprises 12 residues. The germline gives CDR1 ENHRY, CDR2 SYGVKD. The CDR3 bases are TGTGCCATCACTGACCTCGGAAATGAGCAGTTCTTC. Protein sequence: CAITDLGNEQFF.

This clonotype was counted only a few times. The chain has TRBV5-1 and TRBJ2-7, with 9 bases identical to TRBD2. The CDR3 runs 14 residues. V lost 0 bases, J lost 3 bases, and 1 base stayed unmatched. CDR1 and CDR2 (germline): SGHRS, YFSETQ. CDR3 nucleotide sequence: TGCGCCAGCAGCTTGGGACTAGCGGACTACGAGCAGTACTTC. Translating gives CASSLGLADYEQYF.

The sample holds one count of this clonotype. The chain employs TRBV5-4 and TRBJ2-5, with TRBD2 as a possible D gene (6 bases). The germline V gene has CDR1 SGHNT and CDR2 YYREEE (reference sequence). Between the trimmed V and J ends, which lost 4 bases and 2 bases, there was a span of 18 bases. The CDR3 totals 16 residues. The CDR3 DNA follows: TGTGCCAGCAGCATTAAGGAAGGACTACTACAAGAGACCCAGTACTTC. It is translated as CASSIKEGLLQETQYF.

CDR3 DNA: TGTGCCAGCAGCTTAGTGTGGGGGAACAATCAGCCCCAGCATTTT. Encoded protein: CASSLVWGNNQPQHF. V gene TRBV7-2 combines with J gene TRBJ1-5, with D possibly being TRBD1 (5 bases). Germline-derived CDR1 and CDR2 are SGHTA and FQGNSA. This CDR3 region has 15 residues. Trimming took 1 base from V and 3 from J, leaving 10 bases between them.

This clonotype was picked up a small number of times. This chain links TRBV2 with TRBJ2-3, with TRBD2 identical over 7 bases. This CDR3 has 14 residues. CDR1 and CDR2 (germline): SNHLY, FYNNEI. V was pared by 6 bases and J by 4 bases, with 7 bases of the junction left unmatched. CDR3 bases: TGTGCCAGCAGCGCAGGGACTACGCCAGATACGCAGTATTTT. This encodes CASSAGTTPDTQYF.

This clonotype was found a few times. The chain uses TRBV11-3 and TRBJ2-3; TRBD2 aligns across 7 bases. The germline V gene encodes CDR1 SGHNT and CDR2 YENEEA. The CDR3 is 16 residues long. Trimming at V came to 5 bases and at J to 1 base, leaving 9 bases not matched to a gene. The CDR3, as DNA: TGTGCCAGCAGCCCCGGGACTACGACCCGCACAGATACGCAGTATTTT. It yields the protein CASSPGTTTRTDTQYF.

The chain has TRBV7-2 and TRBJ1-1, with TRBD1 matching 7 bases. The CDR3 totals 18 residues. Trimming cost V 1 base and J 5 bases; bases outside gene matches: 16. CDR1 is SGHTA and CDR2 is FQGNSA in the germline V gene. The CDR3 sequence: CASSLVGAGGPRGTEAFF. The DNA of the CDR3 is TGTGCCAGCAGCTTAGTTGGGGCAGGGGGACCCAGAGGAACTGAAGCTTTCTTT.

A few counts support this clonotype. The chain is built from TRBV6-5 and TRBJ1-4, with D perhaps TRBD1 (6 bases). Trimming removed 2 bases from V and 5 bases from J, with 15 bases in between. Germline V gene sequence: CDR1 MNHEY, CDR2 SVGAGI. The CDR3 spans 16 residues. CDR3 loop: CASSYRRDTRNEKLFF. CDR3 DNA: TGTGCCAGCAGTTACAGGCGGGACACTAGGAATGAAAAACTGTTTTTT.